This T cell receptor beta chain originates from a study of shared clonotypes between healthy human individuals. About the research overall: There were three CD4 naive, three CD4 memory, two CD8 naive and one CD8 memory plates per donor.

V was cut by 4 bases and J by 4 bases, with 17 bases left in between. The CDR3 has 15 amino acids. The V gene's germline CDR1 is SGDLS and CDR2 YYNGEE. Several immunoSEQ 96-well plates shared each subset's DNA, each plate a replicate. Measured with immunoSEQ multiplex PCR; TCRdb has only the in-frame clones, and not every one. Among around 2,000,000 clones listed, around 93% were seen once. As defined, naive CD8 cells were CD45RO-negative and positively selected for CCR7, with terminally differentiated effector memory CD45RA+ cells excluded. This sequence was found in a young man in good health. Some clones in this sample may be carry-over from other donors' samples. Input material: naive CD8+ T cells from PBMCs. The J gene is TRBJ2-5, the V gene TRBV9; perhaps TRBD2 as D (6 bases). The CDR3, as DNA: TGTGCCAGCAGCACCTGGGGGGTGCAGACAGAGACCCAGTACTTC. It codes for CASSTWGVQTETQYF.